These 4 T cell receptor beta chains came from one sample sequenced in a study of OX40 agonist ivuxolimab in advanced cancers. Profiling relied on immunoSEQ multiplex PCR, and the TCRdb table lists in-frame clones only, not all of them. The table lists 90,000 or so clones, approximately 90% of them singletons. The sample here was CD4+ or CD8+ T cells sorted from blood, taken in a trial of the OX40 agonist ivuxolimab. These receptors originate from an adult with an advanced solid tumor such as melanoma, head and neck, liver or kidney cancer.

This clone appeared a single time. The rearrangement joins TRBV28 to TRBJ1-2, with 12 nucleotides matching TRBD1. J lost 8 bases, V lost 8 bases, and 15 bases had no gene match. The CDR3 runs to 16 residues. CDR1 and CDR2 (germline): MDHEN, SYDVKM. The CDR3 spells CASLRDRGQGLRGYTF. The CDR3 DNA is TGTGCCAGCCTCCGGGACAGGGGGCAGGGACTGAGAGGCTACACCTTC.

The chain combines TRBV7-9 with TRBJ2-5; D gene uncertain. This CDR3 is 17 amino acids long. From germline, CDR1 is SEHNR and CDR2 FQNEAQ (reference sequence). The V and J ends lost 5 bases and 4 bases respectively, with 23 bases between them. The CDR3 nucleotides are TGTGCCAGCAGCCCCGACCGAGGTGGGAAAAAAGGAGAGACCCAGTACTTC. This translates into CASSPDRGGKKGETQYF.

This clone appeared once. The V and J genes are TRBV7-2 and TRBJ2-3; weak D call: TRBD1 (6 bases). CDR1 and CDR2 (germline): SGHTA, FQGNSA. The CDR3 is 15 residues long. V gave up 1 base and J gave up 0 bases, with 8 bases separating them. Here the CDR3 reads CASSLDGQSTDTQYF. As DNA, the CDR3 is TGTGCCAGCAGCTTAGACGGACAGAGCACAGATACGCAGTATTTT.

Only a few counts were recorded for this clone. The chain carries TRBV29-1 and TRBJ1-5, with D unresolved. This CDR3 has 11 amino acids. CDR1 is SQVTM, CDR2 ANQGSEA, per germline. Trimming stripped 4 bases from V and 6 bases from J, with 7 bases between. CDR3 in amino acids: CSVGEGQPQHF. The CDR3, as DNA: TGCAGCGTTGGGGAGGGTCAGCCCCAGCATTTT.